This entry features one TCR beta chain sequence. What it recognizes is unknown. The second PCR ran roughly 7 to 12 cycles with a sample-barcoded 5' primer and J-beta primers. TCRdb analysed the 5' RACE reads with MiXCR anew, one entry per CDR3 protein. The sample lists 1.5 million to 2 million distinct CDR3 sequences, about 30% occurring once. This sample was taken from a study of blood T cells in healthy people across ages. Notes on the study in general: Age advanced and TCR beta diversity per million T cells fell, roughly linearly. It was found that TCR beta diversity correlated strongly with the percentage of naive T cells.

This CDR3 contains 14 residues. The ends were cut back, 7 bases at V and 7 bases at J, with 17 bases in the middle. The material sequenced was blood. This TCR derives from a woman in her 30s in good health. V is TRBV12-3 or TRBV12-4 and J is TRBJ2-1; D is perhaps TRBD1 (6 bases). The CDR3 region is CASTRAGESNEQFF. The CDR3, as DNA: TGTGCCAGCACCCGGGCAGGGGAATCGAATGAGCAGTTCTTC.